The T cell receptor (beta chain) under discussion was sequenced for a study of blood T cell repertoires in COVID-19. Study background: The analysed material was cDNA or gDNA that came from T cells, B-cell-depleted T cells, or PBMCs.

From germline, CDR1 is SGHRS and CDR2 YFSETQ. The germline V and J ends were trimmed by 2 bases and 2 bases, with 16 bases remaining between them. The CDR3 is 16 amino acids. Living in about two dozen US areas, the participants were between about 18 and 95 years of age. Assignment of participants to cohorts was predicated upon participant-reported clinical history. Per the authors' pipeline: The authors estimated nucleated cell counts from reference gene primer amplification. TCRdb's table, derived via immunoSEQ multiplex PCR, lists solely in-frame clones and lacks some. V and J calls and clone size are given by that table; D and trimming were obtained from the DNA. The repertoire holds some 130,000 clones, approximately 81% seen once, with 5.5% in the top ten.

The chain recombines TRBV5-1 with TRBJ1-2, with no clear D. This TCR was sampled from a man aged 35 to 55 with acute COVID-19. The sample taken for sequencing was PBMCs or T cells enriched from blood (not recorded which). CDR3 in amino acids: CASSFAGPKANYGYTF. CDR3 sequence (DNA): TGCGCCAGCAGCTTTGCGGGCCCGAAGGCAAACTATGGCTACACCTTC.